This TCR beta chain was sequenced during a study of shared clonotypes between healthy human individuals. Study-wide context: The cohort comprised a couple of women and a few men. Their ages spanned 18 to 49 years. Whole-study results and caveats: Donor scarcity curtailed the genetic and exposure-history diversity represented herein. Blood alone was sampled, and tissue repertoires likely differ.

About this clone itself: What it binds is not known.

Donors were healthy HIV-negative adults without recently reported acute infections or vaccinations. Generated by immunoSEQ multiplex PCR, the TCRdb table keeps only in-frame clones and is missing some. The sample has about half a million clones; 70% to 80% are singletons. The CDR3 length is 17 residues. Trimming cost V 1 base and J 2 bases; bases outside gene matches: 8. Germline V lookup: CDR1 MGHRA, CDR2 YSYEKL. The source material was PBMCs. V is TRBV4-1 and J is TRBJ2-7, with 10 bases identical to TRBD2. The receptor was derived from a woman aged 40 to 50 in good health. Some clones in this sample may be carry-over from other donors' samples. The CDR3 sequence is CASSQAISGRGTYEQYF. DNA of the CDR3: TGCGCCAGCAGCCAAGCTATCAGCGGGAGGGGGACCTACGAGCAGTACTTC.